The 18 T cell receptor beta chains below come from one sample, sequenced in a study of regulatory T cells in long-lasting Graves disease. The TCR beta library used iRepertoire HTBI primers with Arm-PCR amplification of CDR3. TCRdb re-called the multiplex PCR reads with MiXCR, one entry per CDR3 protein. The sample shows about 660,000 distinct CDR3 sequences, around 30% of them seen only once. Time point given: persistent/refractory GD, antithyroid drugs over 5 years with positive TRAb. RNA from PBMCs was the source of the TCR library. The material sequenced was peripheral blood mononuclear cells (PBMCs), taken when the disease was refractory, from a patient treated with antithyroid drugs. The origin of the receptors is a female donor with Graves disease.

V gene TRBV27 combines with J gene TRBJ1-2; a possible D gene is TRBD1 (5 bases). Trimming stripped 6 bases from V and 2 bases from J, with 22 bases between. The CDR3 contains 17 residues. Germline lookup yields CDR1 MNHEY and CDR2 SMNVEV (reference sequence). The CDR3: CASRRTLTAQLNYGYTF. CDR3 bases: TGTGCCAGCAGACGAACCTTGACAGCCCAGTTAAACTATGGCTACACCTTC.

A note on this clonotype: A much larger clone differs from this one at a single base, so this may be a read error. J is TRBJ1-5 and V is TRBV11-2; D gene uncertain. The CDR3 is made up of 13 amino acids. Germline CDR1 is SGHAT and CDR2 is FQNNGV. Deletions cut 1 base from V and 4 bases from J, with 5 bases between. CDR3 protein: CASSLVWNQPQHF. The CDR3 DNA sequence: TGTGCCAGCAGCTTAGTCTGGAATCAGCCCCAGCATTTT.

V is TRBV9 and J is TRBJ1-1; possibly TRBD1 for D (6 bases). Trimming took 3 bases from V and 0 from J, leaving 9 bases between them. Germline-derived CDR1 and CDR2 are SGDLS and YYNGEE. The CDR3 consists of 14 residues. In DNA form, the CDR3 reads TGTGCCAGCAGCGCTCAGGGGATGAACACTGAAGCTTTCTTT. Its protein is CASSAQGMNTEAFF.

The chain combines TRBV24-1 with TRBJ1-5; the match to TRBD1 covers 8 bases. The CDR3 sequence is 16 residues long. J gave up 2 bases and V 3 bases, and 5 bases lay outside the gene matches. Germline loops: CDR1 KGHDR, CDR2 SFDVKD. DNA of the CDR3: TGTGCCACCAGTGATCCTGGACAGGGAGGCAATCAGCCCCAGCATTTT. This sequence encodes CATSDPGQGGNQPQHF.

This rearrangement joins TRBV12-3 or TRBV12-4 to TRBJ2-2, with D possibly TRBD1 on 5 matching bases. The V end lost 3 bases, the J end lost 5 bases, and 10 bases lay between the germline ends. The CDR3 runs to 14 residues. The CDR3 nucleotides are TGTGCCAGCAGTTTCCTGGGGCGGACCGGGGAGCTGTTTTTT. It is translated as CASSFLGRTGELFF.

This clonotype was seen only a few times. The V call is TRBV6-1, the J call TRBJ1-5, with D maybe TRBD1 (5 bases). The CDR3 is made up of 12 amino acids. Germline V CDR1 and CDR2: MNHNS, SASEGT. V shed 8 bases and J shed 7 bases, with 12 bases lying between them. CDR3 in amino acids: CASGGRGQPQHF. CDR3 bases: TGTGCCAGCGGGGGTCGAGGACAGCCCCAGCATTTT.

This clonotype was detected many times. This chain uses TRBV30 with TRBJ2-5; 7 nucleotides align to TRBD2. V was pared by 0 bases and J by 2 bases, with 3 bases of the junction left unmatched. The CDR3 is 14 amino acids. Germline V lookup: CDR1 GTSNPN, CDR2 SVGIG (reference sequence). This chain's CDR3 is CAWSVPGGQETQYF. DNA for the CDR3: TGTGCCTGGAGTGTACCGGGAGGACAAGAGACCCAGTACTTC.

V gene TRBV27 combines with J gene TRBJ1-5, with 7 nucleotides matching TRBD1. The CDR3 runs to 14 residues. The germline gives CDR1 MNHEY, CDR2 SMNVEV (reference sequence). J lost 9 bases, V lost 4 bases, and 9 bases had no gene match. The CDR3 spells CASSSLTGASPQHF. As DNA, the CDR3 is TGTGCCAGCAGTTCACTAACAGGGGCATCGCCCCAGCATTTT.

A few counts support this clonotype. The DNA of the CDR3 is TGCAGCGTTCTCGGGACTAGCGGGATGACAGATACGCAGTATTTT. This codes for CSVLGTSGMTDTQYF. This chain links TRBV29-1 with TRBJ2-3; 13 bases match TRBD2. J was trimmed by 3 bases and V by 5 bases; bases with no gene match: 5. The CDR3 covers 15 residues. Germline V gives CDR1 SQVTM, CDR2 ANQGSEA.

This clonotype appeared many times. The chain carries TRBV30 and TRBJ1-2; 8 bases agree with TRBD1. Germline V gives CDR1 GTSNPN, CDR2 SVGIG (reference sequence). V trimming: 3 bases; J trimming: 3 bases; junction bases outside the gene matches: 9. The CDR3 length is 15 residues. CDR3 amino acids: CAWRGLDRGDYGYTF. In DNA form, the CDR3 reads TGTGCCTGGAGGGGGTTAGACAGGGGTGACTATGGCTACACCTTC.

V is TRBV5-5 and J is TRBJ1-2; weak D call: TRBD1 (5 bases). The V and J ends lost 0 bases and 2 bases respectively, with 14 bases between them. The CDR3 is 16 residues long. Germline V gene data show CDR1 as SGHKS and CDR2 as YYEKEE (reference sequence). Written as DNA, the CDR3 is TGTGCCAGCAGCTTGGCGGGACGAGAACTCAACTATGGCTACACCTTC. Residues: CASSLAGRELNYGYTF.

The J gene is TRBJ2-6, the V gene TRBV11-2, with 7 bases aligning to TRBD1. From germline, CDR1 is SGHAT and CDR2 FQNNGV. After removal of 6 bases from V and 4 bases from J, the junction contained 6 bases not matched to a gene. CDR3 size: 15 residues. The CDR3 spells CASSLQGLGANVLTF. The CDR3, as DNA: TGTGCCAGCAGTTTACAGGGGCTGGGGGCCAACGTCCTGACTTTC.

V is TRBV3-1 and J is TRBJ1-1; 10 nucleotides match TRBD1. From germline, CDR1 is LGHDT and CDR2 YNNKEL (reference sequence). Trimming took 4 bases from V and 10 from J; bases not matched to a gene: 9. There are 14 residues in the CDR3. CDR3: CASSPLSGQGVAFF. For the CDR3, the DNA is TGTGCCAGCAGCCCCTTATCCGGACAGGGGGTAGCTTTCTTT.

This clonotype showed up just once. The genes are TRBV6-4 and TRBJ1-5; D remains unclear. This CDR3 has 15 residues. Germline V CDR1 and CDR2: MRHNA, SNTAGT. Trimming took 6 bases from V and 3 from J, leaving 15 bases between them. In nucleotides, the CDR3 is TGTGCCAGCAGCCGGGCATCCGGCACCAATCAGCCCCAGCATTTT. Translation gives CASSRASGTNQPQHF.

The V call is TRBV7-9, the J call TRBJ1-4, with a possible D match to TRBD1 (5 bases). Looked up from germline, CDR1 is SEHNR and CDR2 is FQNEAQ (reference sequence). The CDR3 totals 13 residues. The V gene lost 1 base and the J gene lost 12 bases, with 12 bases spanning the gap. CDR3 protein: CASSLDLGLQLFF. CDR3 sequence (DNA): TGTGCCAGCAGCTTAGATTTGGGGCTACAACTGTTTTTT. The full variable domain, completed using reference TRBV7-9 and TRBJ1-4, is DTGVSQNPRHKITKRGQNVTFRCDPISEHNRLYWYRQTLGQGPEFLTYFQNEAQLEKSRLLSDRFSAERPKGSFSTLEIQRTEQGDSAMYLCASSLDLGLQLFFGSGTQLSVL.

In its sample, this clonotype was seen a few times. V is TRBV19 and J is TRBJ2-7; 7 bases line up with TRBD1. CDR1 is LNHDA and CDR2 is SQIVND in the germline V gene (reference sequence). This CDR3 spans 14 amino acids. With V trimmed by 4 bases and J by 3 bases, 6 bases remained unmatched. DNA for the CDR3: TGTGCCAGTAGTACCAGACAGGGACGCTACGAGCAGTACTTC. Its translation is CASSTRQGRYEQYF.

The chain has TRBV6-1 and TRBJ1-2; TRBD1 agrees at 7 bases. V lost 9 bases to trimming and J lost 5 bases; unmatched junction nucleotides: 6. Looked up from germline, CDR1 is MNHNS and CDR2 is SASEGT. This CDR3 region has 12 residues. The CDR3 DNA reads TGTGCCAGTGAGGGGGCTGGGTATGGCTACACCTTC. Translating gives CASEGAGYGYTF.

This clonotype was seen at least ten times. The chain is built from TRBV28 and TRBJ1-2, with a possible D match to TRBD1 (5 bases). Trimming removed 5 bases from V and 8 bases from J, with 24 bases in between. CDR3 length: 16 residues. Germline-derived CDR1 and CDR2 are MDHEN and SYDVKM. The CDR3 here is CASSPFPRDPVSGYTF. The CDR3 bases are TGTGCCAGCAGTCCATTCCCCAGGGACCCAGTTTCCGGCTACACCTTC.